These T cell receptor beta chains were read from a single sample in a study of shared clonotypes between healthy human individuals. Sequenced by immunoSEQ multiplex PCR; TCRdb stores in-frame clones only, minus some. This sample has about 680,000 clones, with about 90% found just once. Input material: naive CD8+ T cells sorted from blood. The receptors come from a man under 40 in good health. Each CDR3 is given with its conserved first and last residue. A D gene is named only where the DNA matches it firmly. Expanded clones get a size class; other rows say once, few or many, or leave the size out.

TRBJ2-2,NA,TRBV7-2,NA,15,TGTGCCAGCAGCCCACACCATCAGGGTACCGGGGAGCTGTTTTTT,CASSPHHQGTGELFF
TRBJ1-4,NA,TRBV4-1,NA,15,TGCGCCAGCAGCCAAGAAGGTGCAACTAATGAAAAACTGTTTTTT,CASSQEGATNEKLFF
TRBJ2-7,TRBD2,TRBV11-2,NA,18,TGTGCCAGCAGCTTAGTCGAGGTAACTAGCGGGAGCTCCTACGAGCAGTACTTC,CASSLVEVTSGSSYEQYF
TRBJ2-3,NA,TRBV2,NA,14,TGTGCCAGCAGTCCCCGATTAGTTCCAGATACGCAGTATTTT,CASSPRLVPDTQYF
TRBJ2-1,NA,TRBV7-9,NA,17,TGTGCCAGCAGCTCCCCTTTTCCGGGTGGCTCCTACAATGAGCAGTTCTTC,CASSSPFPGGSYNEQFF
TRBJ2-5,TRBD2,TRBV27,NA,15,TGTGCCAGCAGCCTCACTAGCGGGAGTTGGGAGACCCAGTACTTC,CASSLTSGSWETQYF
TRBJ2-2,TRBD2,TRBV29-1,NA,16,TGCAGCGTTGGGAGAATAGCGGGAGGGAACACCGGGGAGCTGTTTTTT,CSVGRIAGGNTGELFF
TRBJ2-1,NA,TRBV27,once,11,TGTGCCAGCGTAGGAGGGCCGGAGCAGTTCTTC,CASVGGPEQFF
TRBJ2-3,TRBD2,TRBV27,NA,15,TGTGCCAGCAGTTTACTAGCGGGAGATCCCGATACGCAGTATTTT,CASSLLAGDPDTQYF
TRBJ2-1,NA,TRBV27,NA,13,TGTGCCAGCAGTTTATCGGGGTTCAATGAGCAGTTCTTC,CASSLSGFNEQFF